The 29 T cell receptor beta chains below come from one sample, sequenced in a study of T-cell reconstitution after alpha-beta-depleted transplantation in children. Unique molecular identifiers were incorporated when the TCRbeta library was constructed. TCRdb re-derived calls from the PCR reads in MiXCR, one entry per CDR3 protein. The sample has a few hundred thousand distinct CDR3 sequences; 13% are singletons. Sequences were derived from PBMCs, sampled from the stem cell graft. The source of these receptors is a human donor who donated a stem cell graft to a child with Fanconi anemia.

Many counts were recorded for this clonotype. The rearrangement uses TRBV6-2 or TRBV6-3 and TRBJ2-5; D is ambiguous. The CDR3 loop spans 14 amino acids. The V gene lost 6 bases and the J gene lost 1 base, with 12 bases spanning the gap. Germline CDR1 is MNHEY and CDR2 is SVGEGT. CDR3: CASRLDGFQETQYF. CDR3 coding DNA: TGTGCCAGCAGACTCGACGGATTCCAAGAGACCCAGTACTTC.

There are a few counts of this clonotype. The CDR3 reads CASSRAGHLNTEAFF. Written as DNA, the CDR3 is TGCGCCAGCAGCCGGGCGGGACACTTGAACACTGAAGCTTTCTTT. The rearrangement links TRBV5-1 to TRBJ1-1; D may be TRBD1 (6 bases). This CDR3 spans 15 amino acids. Germline-derived CDR1 and CDR2 are SGHRS and YFSETQ. Trimming took off 4 bases at V and 0 bases at J, with 13 bases between the two ends.

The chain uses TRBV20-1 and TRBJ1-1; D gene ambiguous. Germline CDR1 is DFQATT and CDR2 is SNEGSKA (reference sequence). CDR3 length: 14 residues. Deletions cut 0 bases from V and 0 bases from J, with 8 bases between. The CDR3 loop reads CSARDRVMNTEAFF. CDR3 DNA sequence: TGCAGTGCTAGAGATCGGGTTATGAACACTGAAGCTTTCTTT.

This CDR3 is CASSLTGTGYTF. CDR3 in DNA: TGTGCCAGCAGTTTAACAGGGACTGGCTACACCTTC. This chain links TRBV12-3 or TRBV12-4 with TRBJ1-2, with TRBD1 as a possible D gene (6 bases). The CDR3 is made up of 12 amino acids. The V end was cut by 2 bases, the J end by 7 bases, with 8 bases between.

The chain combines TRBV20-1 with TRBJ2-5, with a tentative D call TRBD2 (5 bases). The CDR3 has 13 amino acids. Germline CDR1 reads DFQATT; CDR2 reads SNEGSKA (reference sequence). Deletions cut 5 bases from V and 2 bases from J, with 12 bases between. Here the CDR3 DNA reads TGCAGTGCTCGACTAAACACTCAAGAGACCCAGTACTTC. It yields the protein CSARLNTQETQYF.

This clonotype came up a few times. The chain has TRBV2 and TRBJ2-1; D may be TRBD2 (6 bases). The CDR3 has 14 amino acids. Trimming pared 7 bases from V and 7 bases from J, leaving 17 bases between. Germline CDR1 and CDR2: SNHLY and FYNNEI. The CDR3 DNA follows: TGTGCCAGCATCCGGGACGTCGGGGGAAATGAGCAGTTCTTC. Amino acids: CASIRDVGGNEQFF.

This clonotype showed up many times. CDR3 nucleotide sequence: TGTGCCAGCAGCTTGAGACTGGACAGGGACTATGGCTACACCTTC. Amino acids: CASSLRLDRDYGYTF. The V call is TRBV5-5, the J call TRBJ1-2; 8 bases are a match to TRBD1. This CDR3 is built from 15 residues. V lost 1 base and J lost 3; bases outside the gene matches: 5. Germline V gene data show CDR1 as SGHKS and CDR2 as YYEKEE (reference sequence).

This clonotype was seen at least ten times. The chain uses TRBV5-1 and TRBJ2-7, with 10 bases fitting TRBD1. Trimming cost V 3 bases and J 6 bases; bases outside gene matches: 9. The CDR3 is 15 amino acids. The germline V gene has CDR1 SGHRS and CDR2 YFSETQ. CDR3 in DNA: TGCGCCAGCAGCTCCTCCGGGACAGGGGAACGCGAGCAGTACTTC. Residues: CASSSSGTGEREQYF.

CDR3 in amino acids: CASSSRQGASYGYTF. The DNA for the CDR3 is TGCGCCAGCAGCTCACGACAGGGCGCATCTTATGGCTACACCTTC. The chain uses TRBV5-1 and TRBJ1-2; 7 bases map to TRBD1. Germline CDR1 reads SGHRS; CDR2 reads YFSETQ. The CDR3 is 15 residues long. V lost 3 bases and J lost 5; bases outside the gene matches: 10.

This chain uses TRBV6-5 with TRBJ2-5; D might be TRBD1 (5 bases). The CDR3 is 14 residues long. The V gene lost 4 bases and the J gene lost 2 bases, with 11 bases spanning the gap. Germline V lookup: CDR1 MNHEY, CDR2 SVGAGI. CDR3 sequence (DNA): TGTGCCAGCAGTTCCGCGACAGTTCAAGAGACCCAGTACTTC. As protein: CASSSATVQETQYF.

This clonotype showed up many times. CDR3 region: CSARSQGGQPQHF. In DNA form, the CDR3 reads TGCAGTGCTAGGAGCCAGGGAGGTCAGCCCCAGCATTTT. The genes are TRBV20-1 and TRBJ1-5, with D possibly matching TRBD1 (5 bases). This CDR3 region has 13 residues. Trimming shortened V by 3 bases and J by 6 bases, and 12 bases separated the two germline ends. Germline CDR1 is DFQATT and CDR2 is SNEGSKA (reference sequence).

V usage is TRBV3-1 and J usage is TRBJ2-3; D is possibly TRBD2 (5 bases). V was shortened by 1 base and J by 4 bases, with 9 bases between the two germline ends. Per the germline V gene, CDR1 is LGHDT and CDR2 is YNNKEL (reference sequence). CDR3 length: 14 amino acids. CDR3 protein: CASSQGVAPDTQYF. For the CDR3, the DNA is TGTGCCAGCAGCCAAGGGGTAGCGCCAGATACGCAGTATTTT.

Written as DNA, the CDR3 is TGTGCCAGCAGCTTGGCCTGGACAGAAACTAATGAGCAGTTCTTC. Encoded protein: CASSLAWTETNEQFF. The rearrangement joins TRBV5-6 to TRBJ2-1; D is perhaps TRBD1 (6 bases). Germline CDR1 and CDR2: SGHDT and YYEEEE. With 0 bases removed from V and 7 bases from J, the gap between germline ends came to 14 bases. This CDR3 contains 15 residues.

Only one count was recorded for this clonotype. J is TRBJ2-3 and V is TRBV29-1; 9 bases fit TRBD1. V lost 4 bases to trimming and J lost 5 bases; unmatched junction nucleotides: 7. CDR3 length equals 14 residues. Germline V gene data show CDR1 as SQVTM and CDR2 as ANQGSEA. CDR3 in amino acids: CSVGPGQGGDTQYF. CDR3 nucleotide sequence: TGCAGCGTTGGTCCGGGACAGGGTGGAGATACGCAGTATTTT.

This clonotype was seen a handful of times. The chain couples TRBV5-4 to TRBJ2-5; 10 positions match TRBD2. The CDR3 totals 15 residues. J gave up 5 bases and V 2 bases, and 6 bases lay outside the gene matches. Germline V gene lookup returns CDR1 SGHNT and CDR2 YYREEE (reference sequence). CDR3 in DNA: TGTGCCAGCAGCTTCAGACTAGCGGGTTCTGAGACCCAGTACTTC. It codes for CASSFRLAGSETQYF.

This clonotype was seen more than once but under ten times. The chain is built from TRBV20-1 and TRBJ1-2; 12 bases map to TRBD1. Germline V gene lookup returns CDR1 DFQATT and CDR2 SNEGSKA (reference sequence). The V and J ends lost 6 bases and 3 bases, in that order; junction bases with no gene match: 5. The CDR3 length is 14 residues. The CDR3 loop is CSAPGTGGDYGYTF. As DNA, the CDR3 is TGCAGTGCCCCCGGGACAGGGGGCGACTATGGCTACACCTTC.

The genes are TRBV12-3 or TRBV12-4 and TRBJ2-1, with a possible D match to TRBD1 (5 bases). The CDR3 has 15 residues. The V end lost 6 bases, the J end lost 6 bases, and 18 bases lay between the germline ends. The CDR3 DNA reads TGTGCCAGCAGCCCGGGCAGGGAAAGGGGCAATGAGCAGTTCTTC. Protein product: CASSPGRERGNEQFF.

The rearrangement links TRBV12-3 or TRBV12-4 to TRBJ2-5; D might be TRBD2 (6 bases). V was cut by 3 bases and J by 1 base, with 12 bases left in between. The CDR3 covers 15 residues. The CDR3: CASSLRNGGQETQYF. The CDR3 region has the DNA TGTGCCAGCAGTTTGCGCAACGGGGGCCAAGAGACCCAGTACTTC.

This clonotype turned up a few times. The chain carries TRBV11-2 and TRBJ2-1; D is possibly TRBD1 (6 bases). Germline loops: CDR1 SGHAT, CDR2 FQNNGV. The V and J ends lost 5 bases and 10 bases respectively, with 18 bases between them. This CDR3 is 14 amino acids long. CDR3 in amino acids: CASSPGHASSEQFF. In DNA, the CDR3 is TGTGCCAGCAGCCCGGGACATGCTTCGTCCGAGCAGTTCTTC.

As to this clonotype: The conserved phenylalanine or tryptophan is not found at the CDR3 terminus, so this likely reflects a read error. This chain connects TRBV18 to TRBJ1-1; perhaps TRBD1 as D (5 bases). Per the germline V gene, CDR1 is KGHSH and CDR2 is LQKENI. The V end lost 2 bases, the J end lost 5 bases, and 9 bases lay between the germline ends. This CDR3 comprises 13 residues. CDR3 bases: TGTGCCAGCTCACCAATGGGGGAAACTGAAGCTTTCTGT. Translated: CASSPMGETEAFC.

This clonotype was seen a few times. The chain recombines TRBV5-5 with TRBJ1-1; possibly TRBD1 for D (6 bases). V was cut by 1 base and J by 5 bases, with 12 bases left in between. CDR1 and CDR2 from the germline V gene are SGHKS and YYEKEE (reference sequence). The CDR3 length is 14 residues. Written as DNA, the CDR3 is TGTGCCAGCAGCTTGAAGGGGGGGGTTACTGAAGCTTTCTTT. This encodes CASSLKGGVTEAFF.

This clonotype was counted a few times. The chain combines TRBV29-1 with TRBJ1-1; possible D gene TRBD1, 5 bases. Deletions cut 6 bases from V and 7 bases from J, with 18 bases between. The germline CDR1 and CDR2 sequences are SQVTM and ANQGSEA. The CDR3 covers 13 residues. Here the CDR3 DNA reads TGCAGCGTCTCGGGACCCTTTCAGGGTGAAGCTTTCTTT. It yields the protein CSVSGPFQGEAFF. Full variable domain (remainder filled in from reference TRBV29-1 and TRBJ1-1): SAVISQKPSRDICQRGTSLTIQCQVDSQVTMMFWYRQQPGQSLTLIATANQGSEATYESGFVIDKFPISRPNLTFSTLTVSNMSPEDSSIYLCSVSGPFQGEAFFGQGTRLTVV.

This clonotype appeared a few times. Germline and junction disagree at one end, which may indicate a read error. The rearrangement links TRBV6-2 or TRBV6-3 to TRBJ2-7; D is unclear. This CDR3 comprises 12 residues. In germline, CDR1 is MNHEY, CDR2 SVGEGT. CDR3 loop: CASSYSAYEQYF. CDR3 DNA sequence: TGTGCCAGCAGTTACAGTGCCTATGAGCAGTACTTC.

This chain's CDR3 is CSARDPLAGQETQYF. Written as DNA, the CDR3 is TGCAGTGCTAGAGATCCCCTAGCGGGGCAAGAGACCCAGTACTTC. The rearrangement joins TRBV20-1 to TRBJ2-5, with 9 nucleotides matching TRBD2. The CDR3 sequence is 15 residues long. CDR1 DFQATT and CDR2 SNEGSKA come from the germline V gene (reference sequence). Losses at the gene ends were 0 bases for V and 2 bases for J; bases not matched to a gene: 4.

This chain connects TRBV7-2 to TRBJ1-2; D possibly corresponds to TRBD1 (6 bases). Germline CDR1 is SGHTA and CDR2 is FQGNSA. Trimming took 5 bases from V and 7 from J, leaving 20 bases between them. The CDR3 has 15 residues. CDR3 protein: CASSSGGGLGGGYTF. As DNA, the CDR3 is TGTGCCAGCAGCAGTGGGGGGGGCCTCGGTGGTGGCTACACCTTC. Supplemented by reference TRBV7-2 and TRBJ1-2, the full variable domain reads GAGVSQSPSNKVTEKGKDVELRCDPISGHTALYWYRQSLGQGLEFLIYFQGNSAPDKSGLPSDRFSAERTGGSVSTLTIQRTQQEDSAVYLCASSSGGGLGGGYTFGSGTRLTVV.

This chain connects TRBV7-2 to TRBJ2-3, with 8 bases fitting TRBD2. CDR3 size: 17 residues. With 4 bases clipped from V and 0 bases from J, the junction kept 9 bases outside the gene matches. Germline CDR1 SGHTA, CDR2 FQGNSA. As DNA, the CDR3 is TGTGCCAGCAGCTCTGGAGCCGGGGGGGCTAGCACAGATACGCAGTATTTT. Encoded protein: CASSSGAGGASTDTQYF.

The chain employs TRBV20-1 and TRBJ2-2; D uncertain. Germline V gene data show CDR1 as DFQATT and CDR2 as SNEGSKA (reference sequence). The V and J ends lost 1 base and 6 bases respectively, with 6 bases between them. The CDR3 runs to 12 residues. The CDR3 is CSARVRAGELFF. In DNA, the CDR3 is TGCAGTGCTAGAGTCCGGGCCGGGGAGCTGTTTTTT.

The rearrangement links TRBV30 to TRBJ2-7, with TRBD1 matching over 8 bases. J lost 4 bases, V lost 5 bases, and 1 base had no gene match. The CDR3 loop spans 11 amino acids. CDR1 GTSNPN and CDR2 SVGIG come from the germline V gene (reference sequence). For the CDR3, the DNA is TGTGCCTGGCGGACAGGGTACGAGCAGTACTTC. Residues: CAWRTGYEQYF.

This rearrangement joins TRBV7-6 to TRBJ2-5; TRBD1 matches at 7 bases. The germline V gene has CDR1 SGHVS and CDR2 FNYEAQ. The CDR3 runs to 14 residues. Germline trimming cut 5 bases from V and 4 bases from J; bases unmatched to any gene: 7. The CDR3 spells CASSQISGGETQYF. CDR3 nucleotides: TGTGCCAGCAGCCAGATATCAGGGGGAGAGACCCAGTACTTC.